These T cell receptor beta chains were read from a single sample in a study of OX40 agonist ivuxolimab in advanced cancers. This table comes from immunoSEQ multiplex PCR, and its TCRdb copy is limited to in-frame clones, with some not included. Of roughly 40,000 clones in the sample, around nine tenths were seen once. The material was CD4+ or CD8+ T cells sorted from blood, obtained in a trial of the OX40 agonist ivuxolimab. These receptors all come from an adult with an advanced solid tumor such as melanoma, head and neck, liver or kidney cancer. Each CDR3 is given with its conserved first and last residue. A D gene is named only where the DNA matches it firmly. Clone size appears in some rows only: once, few, many, or a class for an expanded clone.

J gene: TRBJ2-3
CDR3 length: 15
D gene: -
clone size: -
V gene: TRBV6-6
CDR3 protein: CASSYGGASTDTQYF
CDR3 DNA: TGTGCCAGCAGTTACGGGGGGGCTAGCACAGATACGCAGTATTTT

J gene: TRBJ2-7
CDR3 length: 16
D gene: TRBD2
clone size: -
V gene: TRBV4-1
CDR3 protein: CASSQSPSGGPYEQYF
CDR3 DNA: TGCGCCAGCAGCCAAAGCCCTAGCGGGGGTCCCTACGAGCAGTACTTC

J gene: TRBJ1-2
CDR3 length: 16
D gene: TRBD1
clone size: -
V gene: TRBV5-4
CDR3 protein: CASSQNIQGANYGYTF
CDR3 DNA: TGTGCCAGCAGCCAAAATATTCAGGGGGCGAACTATGGCTACACCTTC

J gene: TRBJ2-7
CDR3 length: 13
D gene: -
clone size: -
V gene: TRBV18
CDR3 protein: CASSQGAGYEQYF
CDR3 DNA: TGTGCCAGCTCACAGGGGGCGGGGTACGAGCAGTACTTC

J gene: TRBJ2-7
CDR3 length: 15
D gene: TRBD2
clone size: -
V gene: TRBV6-1
CDR3 protein: CASSEAEREDYEQYF
CDR3 DNA: TGTGCCAGCAGTGAAGCGGAGCGGGAGGACTACGAGCAGTACTTC

J gene: TRBJ2-3
CDR3 length: 19
D gene: -
clone size: -
V gene: TRBV9
CDR3 protein: CASSPDTGILGAGTDTQYF
CDR3 DNA: TGTGCCAGCAGCCCAGATACAGGGATTCTCGGAGCGGGCACAGATACGCAGTATTTT

J gene: TRBJ1-5
CDR3 length: 15
D gene: TRBD1
clone size: -
V gene: TRBV5-5
CDR3 protein: CASSKDRGGSQPQHF
CDR3 DNA: TGTGCCAGCAGCAAGGACAGGGGAGGTAGTCAGCCCCAGCATTTT

J gene: TRBJ1-5
CDR3 length: 17
D gene: TRBD1
clone size: -
V gene: TRBV28
CDR3 protein: CASSFYRAGGIDQPQHF
CDR3 DNA: TGTGCCAGCAGTTTCTATCGGGCAGGGGGCATAGATCAGCCCCAGCATTTT

J gene: TRBJ2-1
CDR3 length: 15
D gene: -
clone size: -
V gene: TRBV5-1
CDR3 protein: CASSLSGTQYNEQFF
CDR3 DNA: TGCGCCAGCAGCTTGAGCGGGACACAATACAATGAGCAGTTCTTC

J gene: TRBJ1-2
CDR3 length: 11
D gene: TRBD1
clone size: -
V gene: TRBV30
CDR3 protein: CAPDRGYGYTF
CDR3 DNA: TGTGCCCCGGACAGGGGCTATGGCTACACCTTC

J gene: TRBJ2-3
CDR3 length: 17
D gene: TRBD2
clone size: -
V gene: TRBV2
CDR3 protein: CASRNPLAGGFRDTQYF
CDR3 DNA: TGTGCCAGCAGGAACCCCCTAGCGGGAGGGTTTAGAGATACGCAGTATTTT

J gene: TRBJ2-7
CDR3 length: 17
D gene: TRBD2
clone size: -
V gene: TRBV5-4
CDR3 protein: CASSRDLAAQPVYEQYF
CDR3 DNA: TGTGCCAGCAGTCGGGATCTAGCGGCTCAACCGGTTTACGAGCAGTACTTC

J gene: TRBJ2-2
CDR3 length: 13
D gene: -
clone size: -
V gene: TRBV19
CDR3 protein: CASKRANTGELFF
CDR3 DNA: TGTGCCAGTAAGAGAGCGAACACCGGGGAGCTGTTTTTT

J gene: TRBJ2-6
CDR3 length: 14
D gene: -
clone size: -
V gene: TRBV6-5
CDR3 protein: CAIRGLSGANVLTF
CDR3 DNA: TGTGCCATCCGGGGATTGTCTGGGGCCAACGTCCTGACTTTC

J gene: TRBJ2-7
CDR3 length: 14
D gene: -
clone size: few
V gene: TRBV18
CDR3 protein: CASSPRDILYEQYF
CDR3 DNA: TGTGCCAGCTCACCCCGGGACATCCTCTACGAGCAGTACTTC

J gene: TRBJ2-6
CDR3 length: 16
D gene: TRBD1
clone size: once
V gene: TRBV5-1
CDR3 protein: CASKLQGQTGANVLTF
CDR3 DNA: TGCGCCAGCAAACTCCAGGGACAGACTGGGGCCAACGTCCTGACTTTC

J gene: TRBJ2-3
CDR3 length: 16
D gene: TRBD2
clone size: -
V gene: TRBV7-9
CDR3 protein: CASSNAREGRGDTQYF
CDR3 DNA: TGTGCCAGCAGCAACGCACGGGAGGGCCGCGGAGATACGCAGTATTTT

J gene: TRBJ1-2
CDR3 length: 17
D gene: -
clone size: -
V gene: TRBV18
CDR3 protein: CASSPISRTEKYNGYTF
CDR3 DNA: TGTGCCAGCTCACCCATTTCCCGGACAGAAAAATATAACGGCTACACCTTC

J gene: TRBJ2-3
CDR3 length: 14
D gene: TRBD1
clone size: -
V gene: TRBV5-1
CDR3 protein: CASRTGGSTDTQYF
CDR3 DNA: TGCGCCAGCAGGACAGGGGGATCCACAGATACGCAGTATTTT

J gene: TRBJ2-1
CDR3 length: 17
D gene: -
clone size: -
V gene: TRBV21-1
CDR3 protein: CASSRRGGTPSYNEQFF
CDR3 DNA: TGTGCCAGCAGCAGACGGGGCGGGACCCCCTCCTACAATGAGCAGTTCTTC

J gene: TRBJ2-7
CDR3 length: 12
D gene: -
clone size: -
V gene: TRBV7-9
CDR3 protein: CASSLPSYEQYF
CDR3 DNA: TGTGCCAGCAGCTTACCATCCTACGAGCAGTACTTC

J gene: TRBJ2-7
CDR3 length: 15
D gene: -
clone size: -
V gene: TRBV6-1
CDR3 protein: CASSELLGSSYEQYF
CDR3 DNA: TGTGCCAGCAGTGAACTCTTGGGGTCTTCCTACGAGCAGTACTTC

J gene: TRBJ1-5
CDR3 length: 14
D gene: -
clone size: -
V gene: TRBV28
CDR3 protein: CASSTLPGVQPQHF
CDR3 DNA: TGTGCCAGCAGTACCTTACCAGGGGTTCAGCCCCAGCATTTT

J gene: TRBJ2-3
CDR3 length: 15
D gene: -
clone size: -
V gene: TRBV4-2
CDR3 protein: CASSQDRRFADTQYF
CDR3 DNA: TGTGCCAGCAGCCAAGATCGTAGATTCGCAGATACGCAGTATTTT

J gene: TRBJ2-1
CDR3 length: 15
D gene: TRBD2
clone size: -
V gene: TRBV14
CDR3 protein: CASSKLAGVGNEQFF
CDR3 DNA: TGTGCCAGCAGTAAACTAGCGGGAGTGGGTAATGAGCAGTTCTTC

J gene: TRBJ1-1
CDR3 length: 13
D gene: -
clone size: -
V gene: TRBV10-1
CDR3 protein: CASRWDSHTEAFF
CDR3 DNA: TGCGCCAGCAGGTGGGACTCCCACACTGAAGCTTTCTTT

J gene: TRBJ2-7
CDR3 length: 14
D gene: TRBD1
clone size: -
V gene: TRBV5-8
CDR3 protein: CASRERRGPYEQYF
CDR3 DNA: TGTGCCAGCAGGGAACGAAGGGGGCCCTACGAGCAGTACTTC

J gene: TRBJ1-5
CDR3 length: 18
D gene: -
clone size: -
V gene: TRBV28
CDR3 protein: CASSSYSIPAGRNQPQHF
CDR3 DNA: TGTGCCAGCAGTTCCTATAGCATCCCGGCGGGTCGCAATCAGCCCCAGCATTTT

J gene: TRBJ2-1
CDR3 length: 15
D gene: -
clone size: -
V gene: TRBV18
CDR3 protein: CASSPRDPSYNEQFF
CDR3 DNA: TGTGCCAGCTCACCCAGGGACCCCTCCTACAATGAGCAGTTCTTC

J gene: TRBJ2-5
CDR3 length: 12
D gene: -
clone size: -
V gene: TRBV18
CDR3 protein: CASSRGAGEQYF
CDR3 DNA: TGTGCCAGCTCACGTGGGGCAGGGGAGCAGTACTTC

J gene: TRBJ2-1
CDR3 length: 12
D gene: -
clone size: -
V gene: TRBV28
CDR3 protein: CASLSSYNEQFF
CDR3 DNA: TGTGCCAGCCTTAGCTCCTACAATGAGCAGTTCTTC

J gene: TRBJ2-3
CDR3 length: 13
D gene: TRBD2
clone size: once
V gene: TRBV19
CDR3 protein: CASRRESTDTQYF
CDR3 DNA: TGTGCCAGTCGGCGGGAGAGCACAGATACGCAGTATTTT

J gene: TRBJ2-7
CDR3 length: 14
D gene: -
clone size: -
V gene: TRBV9
CDR3 protein: CASSVQQGPDEQYF
CDR3 DNA: TGTGCCAGCAGCGTACAACAGGGTCCTGACGAGCAGTACTTC

J gene: TRBJ2-5
CDR3 length: 15
D gene: -
clone size: -
V gene: TRBV7-3
CDR3 protein: CASSSWVVKKETQYF
CDR3 DNA: TGTGCCAGCAGCTCCTGGGTAGTAAAAAAAGAGACCCAGTACTTC

J gene: TRBJ2-2
CDR3 length: 14
D gene: -
clone size: once
V gene: TRBV6-4
CDR3 protein: CASSRDLNTGELFF
CDR3 DNA: TGTGCCAGCAGTCGGGACTTGAACACCGGGGAGCTGTTTTTT

J gene: TRBJ1-5
CDR3 length: 14
D gene: -
clone size: once
V gene: TRBV27
CDR3 protein: CASSFNGNGRPQHF
CDR3 DNA: TGTGCCAGCAGTTTTAACGGTAATGGTCGGCCCCAGCATTTT

J gene: TRBJ2-7
CDR3 length: 13
D gene: -
clone size: once
V gene: TRBV19
CDR3 protein: CASSIVGRYEQYF
CDR3 DNA: TGTGCCAGTAGTATAGTGGGCCGCTACGAGCAGTACTTC

J gene: TRBJ1-1
CDR3 length: 15
D gene: -
clone size: -
V gene: TRBV4-1
CDR3 protein: CASSREGPVNTEAFF
CDR3 DNA: TGCGCCAGCAGCCGAGAGGGGCCGGTAAACACTGAAGCTTTCTTT

J gene: TRBJ2-5
CDR3 length: 13
D gene: TRBD2
clone size: -
V gene: TRBV10-3
CDR3 protein: CAIMAGAEETQYF
CDR3 DNA: TGTGCCATCATGGCGGGAGCTGAAGAGACCCAGTACTTC

J gene: TRBJ2-1
CDR3 length: 15
D gene: TRBD2
clone size: -
V gene: TRBV7-2
CDR3 protein: CASSGGLAGAAEQFF
CDR3 DNA: TGTGCCAGCAGCGGGGGACTAGCGGGAGCGGCTGAGCAGTTCTTC

J gene: TRBJ1-6
CDR3 length: 11
D gene: -
clone size: -
V gene: TRBV2
CDR3 protein: CASREYSPLHF
CDR3 DNA: TGTGCCAGCCGAGAGTATTCACCCCTCCACTTT

J gene: TRBJ2-2
CDR3 length: 15
D gene: -
clone size: -
V gene: TRBV6-1
CDR3 protein: CASPSGLVDTGELFF
CDR3 DNA: TGTGCCAGCCCCAGCGGTCTAGTCGACACCGGGGAGCTGTTTTTT

J gene: TRBJ2-1
CDR3 length: 17
D gene: TRBD2
clone size: -
V gene: TRBV15
CDR3 protein: CATSSPGRLAGVNEQFF
CDR3 DNA: TGTGCCACCAGCAGCCCTGGAAGGCTAGCGGGAGTCAATGAGCAGTTCTTC

J gene: TRBJ2-5
CDR3 length: 13
D gene: -
clone size: -
V gene: TRBV11-3
CDR3 protein: CASSQSAGETQYF
CDR3 DNA: TGTGCCAGCAGCCAATCGGCGGGAGAGACCCAGTACTTC

J gene: TRBJ2-2
CDR3 length: 12
D gene: -
clone size: -
V gene: TRBV28
CDR3 protein: CASSPHRLELFF
CDR3 DNA: TGTGCCAGCAGTCCCCATCGACTTGAGCTGTTTTTT

J gene: TRBJ2-5
CDR3 length: 14
D gene: TRBD1
clone size: -
V gene: TRBV18
CDR3 protein: CASSPRTGSETQYF
CDR3 DNA: TGTGCCAGCTCACCAAGGACAGGGTCCGAGACCCAGTACTTC

J gene: TRBJ1-1
CDR3 length: 15
D gene: TRBD1
clone size: -
V gene: TRBV16
CDR3 protein: CASSQSKAGGTEAFF
CDR3 DNA: TGTGCCAGCAGCCAATCAAAAGCAGGGGGGACTGAAGCTTTCTTT

J gene: TRBJ2-2
CDR3 length: 14
D gene: -
clone size: -
V gene: TRBV10-1
CDR3 protein: CASSEQGGSGELFF
CDR3 DNA: TGCGCCAGCAGTGAACAGGGAGGATCCGGGGAGCTGTTTTTT

J gene: TRBJ2-2
CDR3 length: 14
D gene: -
clone size: -
V gene: TRBV10-3
CDR3 protein: CAISDSANTGELFF
CDR3 DNA: TGTGCCATCAGTGACAGCGCGAACACCGGGGAGCTGTTTTTT

J gene: TRBJ2-7
CDR3 length: 11
D gene: -
clone size: few
V gene: TRBV27
CDR3 protein: CASSQGHQEYF
CDR3 DNA: TGTGCCAGCAGCCAGGGACACCAGGAGTACTTC

J gene: TRBJ2-5
CDR3 length: 13
D gene: -
clone size: -
V gene: TRBV10-2
CDR3 protein: CASSRAPQETQYF
CDR3 DNA: TGCGCCAGCAGCAGGGCACCCCAAGAGACCCAGTACTTC

J gene: TRBJ2-3
CDR3 length: 15
D gene: -
clone size: -
V gene: TRBV28
CDR3 protein: CASSPPGTVGGTQYF
CDR3 DNA: TGTGCCAGCAGCCCCCCGGGGACTGTCGGGGGTACGCAGTATTTT

J gene: TRBJ2-1
CDR3 length: 14
D gene: -
clone size: -
V gene: TRBV5-1
CDR3 protein: CASSLSDNRDEQFF
CDR3 DNA: TGCGCCAGCAGCTTGAGTGACAATAGAGATGAGCAGTTCTTC

J gene: TRBJ2-2
CDR3 length: 16
D gene: TRBD2
clone size: once
V gene: TRBV19
CDR3 protein: CASSIEHSGRTGELFF
CDR3 DNA: TGTGCCAGTAGTATAGAGCATAGCGGGAGGACCGGGGAGCTGTTTTTT